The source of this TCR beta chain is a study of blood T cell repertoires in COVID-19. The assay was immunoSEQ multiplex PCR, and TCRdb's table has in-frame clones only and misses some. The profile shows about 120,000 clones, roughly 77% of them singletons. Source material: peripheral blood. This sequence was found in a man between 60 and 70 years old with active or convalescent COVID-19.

The CDR3 DNA reads as TGCGCCAGCAGCCAAGGGACGGGAACCTACAATGAGCAGTTCTTC. This codes for CASSQGTGTYNEQFF. The V call is TRBV4-3, the J call TRBJ2-1, with D possibly being TRBD2 (5 bases). Trimming took 1 base from V and 2 from J, leaving 9 bases between them. The CDR3 runs to 15 residues. The germline gives CDR1 LGHNA, CDR2 YSLEER.